This T cell receptor (beta chain) came from a study of blood T cells in healthy people across ages. It was with a sample-barcoded 5' primer and a J-beta primer mix that a second PCR of roughly 7 to 12 cycles was run. Each CDR3 protein is one row after TCRdb ran MiXCR on the 5' RACE reads. The table records about 1.1 million distinct CDR3 sequences, 35% to 45% of them present only once. Sequencing was performed on blood. This clonotype was obtained from a man aged 18 to 35 in good health.

CDR3 sequence (DNA): TGTGCCAGCAGTTTATTGAGTGGGGGCGGTAGCAATCAGCCCCAGCATTTT. This sequence encodes CASSLLSGGGSNQPQHF. The rearrangement uses TRBV12-3 or TRBV12-4 and TRBJ1-5; a possible D gene is TRBD1 (6 bases). Trimming cost V 2 bases and J 0 bases, with 14 bases left between them. The CDR3 has 17 residues.